The next 20 T cell receptor beta chains were all read from a single sample in a study of T cells in Graves' hyperthyroidism and ophthalmopathy. Researchers took RNA transcripts and amplified the TCR beta CDR3 regions from them. A first-round RT-PCR of the TCR CDR3 used the HTBI primer set. TCRdb independently ran MiXCR on the multiplex PCR reads; one entry per CDR3 protein. Here the sample spans hundreds of thousands of distinct CDR3 sequences, around 39% being singletons. The source material was blood. These TCRs come from a young man with Graves' hyperthyroidism.

This clonotype was seen a handful of times. V usage is TRBV4-1 and J usage is TRBJ1-2, with D maybe TRBD1 (5 bases). Trimming took off 4 bases at V and 5 bases at J, with 17 bases between the two ends. The CDR3 contains 15 residues. CDR1 MGHRA and CDR2 YSYEKL come from the germline V gene. The CDR3 DNA reads as TGCGCCAGCAGCCCCGTAGGTAGGGGCACATATGGCTACACCTTC. Its protein is CASSPVGRGTYGYTF.

The chain employs TRBV20-1 and TRBJ1-4; 7 bases map to TRBD1. The CDR3 runs 15 residues. V lost 5 bases, J lost 4 bases, and 10 bases stayed unmatched. Germline values: CDR1 DFQATT, CDR2 SNEGSKA (reference sequence). CDR3 residues: CSAHGPGQSNEKLFF. CDR3 sequence (DNA): TGCAGTGCTCATGGACCGGGACAGAGTAATGAAAAACTGTTTTTT.

As for this clonotype: A clone one base away is much larger, so this may be a read error. The rearrangement uses TRBV10-3 and TRBJ2-7; D unclear. Trimming pared 4 bases from V and 2 bases from J, leaving 9 bases between. Germline V gene data show CDR1 as ENHRY and CDR2 as SYGVKD. There are 13 residues in the CDR3. CDR3 protein: CAISGPLAYEQYF. In DNA form, the CDR3 reads TGTGCCATCAGTGGGCCCTTGGCCTACGAGCAGTACTTC.

Comment on this clonotype: A single base separates this from a much larger clone, so it may be a read error. The chain combines TRBV12-3 or TRBV12-4 with TRBJ1-6; D gene ambiguous. The CDR3 consists of 11 residues. The CDR3 sequence: CTSSSHETLHF. The CDR3, as DNA: TGTACCAGCAGTTCCCACGAAACCCTCCACTTT.

This clonotype has a count of ten or more. The gene calls are TRBV15 and TRBJ1-4; D is uncertain. The CDR3 totals 15 residues. V was pared by 0 bases and J by 0 bases, with 5 bases between. Germline lookup yields CDR1 LNHNV and CDR2 YYDKDF (reference sequence). The CDR3 is CATSRDSTTNEKLFF. CDR3 sequence (DNA): TGTGCCACCAGCAGAGATTCGACAACTAATGAAAAACTGTTTTTT.

Many counts were recorded for this clonotype. At one end, the junction sequence differs from germline, possibly due to a read error. This chain links TRBV5-1 with TRBJ2-7; unclear D gene. Germline V CDR1 and CDR2: SGHRS, YFSETQ. The CDR3 is 11 amino acids. The CDR3 region is CASSLDREQYF. Written as DNA, the CDR3 is TGTGCCAGCAGCTTAGATCGCGAGCAGTACTTC.

The V call is TRBV6-5, the J call TRBJ1-5; perhaps TRBD1 as D (6 bases). Germline V gene data show CDR1 as MNHEY and CDR2 as SVGAGI. Trimming cost V 6 bases and J 7 bases, with 13 bases left between them. The CDR3 runs 13 residues. CDR3 bases: TGTGCCAGCAGGCCGACAGGAGGGCAGCCCCAGCATTTT. Translating gives CASRPTGGQPQHF.

There are many counts of this clonotype. The genes are TRBV2 and TRBJ1-5, with D perhaps TRBD1 (6 bases). CDR1 and CDR2 (germline): SNHLY, FYNNEI. The CDR3 runs 13 residues. V dropped 6 bases and J dropped 4 bases, with 10 bases sitting between them. The CDR3 DNA reads as TGTGCCAGCAGAGCAGGGGAGAATCAGCCCCAGCATTTT. It yields the protein CASRAGENQPQHF.

This chain uses TRBV7-8 with TRBJ2-7; the match to TRBD1 covers 8 bases. Trimming removed 6 bases from V and 5 bases from J; junction bases left unmatched: 9. The CDR3 spans 14 residues. Per the germline V gene, CDR1 is SGHVS and CDR2 is FQNEAQ. Here the CDR3 reads CASRATGVLNEQYF. DNA of the CDR3: TGTGCCAGCAGAGCGACAGGGGTCTTGAACGAGCAGTACTTC.

The rearrangement uses TRBV2 and TRBJ1-5; the D is unclear. The CDR3 is made up of 11 amino acids. V was clipped by 5 bases and J by 11 bases, with 10 bases between them. In germline, CDR1 is SNHLY, CDR2 FYNNEI. This chain's CDR3 is CASSFGQTQHF. The CDR3 bases are TGTGCCAGCAGTTTCGGGCAGACCCAGCATTTT.

This clonotype was found a few times. The chain has TRBV2 and TRBJ2-5, with D perhaps being TRBD1 or TRBD2 (5 bases each). This CDR3 region has 16 residues. The V gene lost 5 bases and the J gene lost 3 bases, with 19 bases spanning the gap. The germline CDR1 and CDR2 sequences are SNHLY and FYNNEI. The CDR3: CASSHSGTSREETQYF. The CDR3 coding sequence is TGTGCCAGCAGTCACTCCGGGACCTCCAGAGAAGAGACCCAGTACTTC.

This clonotype was observed at least ten times. This chain links TRBV29-1 with TRBJ1-3; 7 nucleotides line up with TRBD1. The CDR3 length is 15 residues. Germline V lookup: CDR1 SQVTM, CDR2 ANQGSEA. J gave up 1 base and V 4 bases, and 7 bases lay outside the gene matches. As DNA, the CDR3 is TGCAGCGTTGGGCTGGCGGGACAGTCTGGAAACACCATATATTTT. Its protein product is CSVGLAGQSGNTIYF.

This clonotype has a count of ten or more. The chain is built from TRBV2 and TRBJ2-7, with a tentative D call TRBD1 (5 bases). The V gene's germline CDR1 is SNHLY and CDR2 FYNNEI. The germline V and J ends were trimmed by 3 bases and 5 bases, with 8 bases remaining between them. The CDR3 spans 12 residues. This CDR3 is CASSDRAHEQYF. In nucleotides, the CDR3 is TGTGCCAGCAGTGACAGGGCCCACGAGCAGTACTTC.

The sample holds many counts of this clonotype. The chain combines TRBV25-1 with TRBJ1-2; D ambiguous. The germline V and J ends were trimmed by 2 bases and 4 bases, with 11 bases remaining between them. The germline V gene encodes CDR1 MGHDK and CDR2 SYGVNS. This CDR3 is built from 14 residues. The CDR3 DNA is TGTGCCAGCAGTGAAGGGGAAAGTTTCTATGGCTACACCTTC. This codes for CASSEGESFYGYTF.

This chain links TRBV2 with TRBJ1-1; D is possibly TRBD1 (5 bases). Germline CDR1 and CDR2: SNHLY and FYNNEI. With 6 bases removed from V and 1 base from J, the gap between germline ends came to 30 bases. CDR3 length: 20 amino acids. DNA for the CDR3: TGTGCCAGCAGAGAAAAGACAGATCCAGCCCTGGAAGGGGAGAACACTGAAGCTTTCTTT. It codes for CASREKTDPALEGENTEAFF.

This clonotype has only a few counts. The chain uses TRBV4-3 and TRBJ1-1; TRBD1 matches 7 bases. This CDR3 comprises 16 residues. The germline gives CDR1 LGHNA, CDR2 YSLEER. V shed 0 bases, J shed 6 bases, and the junction held 10 bases outside the gene matches. The CDR3: CASSQDQTGASAEAFF. In DNA, the CDR3 is TGCGCCAGCAGCCAAGATCAAACAGGGGCCAGCGCTGAAGCTTTCTTT.

This clonotype was seen at least ten times. The chain recombines TRBV9 with TRBJ1-1; D unresolved. Looked up from germline, CDR1 is SGDLS and CDR2 is YYNGEE. V dropped 4 bases and J dropped 7 bases, with 14 bases sitting between them. The CDR3 covers 13 residues. CDR3 bases: TGTGCCAGCAGCCCGGTAGAAGACGGTGAAGCTTTCTTT. Amino acid sequence: CASSPVEDGEAFF.

This clonotype showed up many times. V is TRBV29-1 and J is TRBJ2-2; D not certain. This CDR3 has 12 residues. CDR1 is SQVTM and CDR2 is ANQGSEA in the germline V gene. Trimming removed 3 bases at V and 5 bases at J, with 7 bases between. The CDR3 DNA follows: TGCAGCGTTGAGTCCAGAACCGGGGAGCTGTTTTTT. Encoded protein: CSVESRTGELFF.

This clonotype was observed at least ten times. The J gene is TRBJ2-7, the V gene TRBV7-9; possible D gene TRBD1, 5 bases. The V and J ends lost 3 bases and 3 bases respectively, with 9 bases between them. Germline V lookup: CDR1 SEHNR, CDR2 FQNEAQ (reference sequence). The CDR3 spans 13 residues. The CDR3 region has the DNA TGTGCCAGCAGCTTGGCAGGGTACTACGAGCAGTACTTC. This codes for CASSLAGYYEQYF.

Only a few counts were recorded for this clonotype. The chain employs TRBV12-3 or TRBV12-4 and TRBJ2-2; D remains unclear. The CDR3 consists of 14 residues. The germline V and J ends were trimmed by 3 bases and 3 bases, with 8 bases remaining between them. The CDR3 nucleotides are TGTGCCAGCAGTTTGGAGCAGGACACCGGGGAGCTGTTTTTT. Protein: CASSLEQDTGELFF.